This T cell receptor (beta chain) was sequenced during a study of blood T cell repertoires in COVID-19. The overall study: Acute and convalescent COVID-19 samples came from the United States, Italy and Spain. The analysed material was cDNA or gDNA that came from T cells, B-cell-depleted T cells, or PBMCs.

The length of the CDR3 is 15 residues. Germline V gives CDR1 SGHKS, CDR2 YYEKEE (reference sequence). The ends lost 2 bases at V and 5 bases at J; junction bases unmatched: 4. The authors' processing: Amplification of reference gene primers provided the estimated nucleated cell counts. TCRdb's table, derived via immunoSEQ multiplex PCR, lists solely in-frame clones and lacks some. The V and J calls and the clone size are those of that table, but D and trimming were determined from the DNA. This repertoire shows 390,000 or so clones, around 87% found once; its top ten account for roughly 10%. This receptor was identified in a woman aged 25 to 39 with COVID-19, enrolled during active disease. This sequence joins TRBV5-5 and TRBJ2-5; 12 nucleotides align to TRBD1. Sequencing was carried out using peripheral blood. CDR3 amino acids: CASSFGTGGVETQYF. In DNA form, the CDR3 reads TGTGCCAGCAGCTTCGGGACAGGGGGCGTGGAGACCCAGTACTTC. The full variable domain, completed using reference TRBV5-5 and TRBJ2-5, is DAGVTQSPTHLIKTRGQQVTLRCSPISGHKSVSWYQQVLGQGPQFIFQYYEKEERGRGNFPDRFSARQFPNYSSELNVNALLLGDSALYLCASSFGTGGVETQYFGPGTRLLVL.